The 27 T cell receptor beta chains below were found in one sample sequenced in a study of T cells after somatic rescue of genetic block. The assay was immunoSEQ multiplex PCR, and TCRdb's table has in-frame clones only and misses some. Of roughly 120,000 clones listed, 80% to 95% are singletons. The specimen was peripheral blood mononuclear cells (PBMCs). These receptors were taken from a woman younger than 35.

The genes are TRBV19 and TRBJ1-5; D call uncertain. The CDR3 has 14 residues. In germline, CDR1 is LNHDA, CDR2 SQIVND (reference sequence). Trimming took off 3 bases at V and 3 bases at J, with 9 bases between the two ends. This CDR3 is CASSIIGNNQPQHF. CDR3 sequence (DNA): TGTGCCAGTAGTATCATAGGGAACAATCAGCCCCAGCATTTT.

The gene calls are TRBV18 and TRBJ2-5, with TRBD2 matching 8 bases. This CDR3 has 14 residues. Germline V gene data show CDR1 as KGHSH and CDR2 as LQKENI. J gave up 4 bases and V 4 bases, and 5 bases lay outside the gene matches. This CDR3 is CASSQSLAGETQYF. The CDR3 bases are TGTGCCAGCTCACAATCTCTAGCGGGAGAGACCCAGTACTTC.

The chain joins TRBV4-2 to TRBJ1-1; unclear D gene. V was clipped by 7 bases and J by 3 bases, with 18 bases between them. The CDR3 runs 15 residues. The germline V gene encodes CDR1 LGHNA and CDR2 YNFKEQ. CDR3: CASTISRLTDTEAFF. For the CDR3, the DNA is TGTGCCAGCACTATATCAAGGCTCACGGACACTGAAGCTTTCTTT.

This clone was counted a single time. This rearrangement joins TRBV6-4 to TRBJ2-1, with 13 positions matching TRBD2. There are 15 residues in the CDR3. The germline V gene encodes CDR1 MRHNA and CDR2 SNTAGT. Germline trimming cut 4 bases from V and 9 bases from J; bases unmatched to any gene: 6. CDR3 bases: TGTGCCAGCAGTGGAACTAGCGGGGGGGTTGGTGAGCAGTTCTTC. It yields the protein CASSGTSGGVGEQFF.

This CDR3 reads CASSGDRFNEKLFF. Written as DNA, the CDR3 is TGTGCCAGCAGCGGGGACAGATTTAATGAAAAACTGTTTTTT. J is TRBJ1-4 and V is TRBV7-9; 7 bases map to TRBD1. The V gene's germline CDR1 is SEHNR and CDR2 FQNEAQ (reference sequence). This CDR3 spans 14 amino acids. V shed 5 bases, J shed 4 bases, and the junction held 4 bases outside the gene matches.

V and J are TRBV5-4 and TRBJ2-2; a weak D match, TRBD2 (6 bases). Trimming shortened V by 6 bases and J by 5 bases, and 20 bases separated the two germline ends. The length of the CDR3 is 16 residues. Germline assignment: CDR1 SGHNT and CDR2 YYREEE (reference sequence). The CDR3 region has the DNA TGTGCCAGCACCTCCTTCCTGCGGGGAGAAACCGGGGAGCTGTTTTTT. It translates to CASTSFLRGETGELFF. The variable domain in full, completed from reference TRBV5-4 and TRBJ2-2, reads ETGVTQSPTHLIKTRGQQVTLRCSSQSGHNTVSWYQQALGQGPQFIFQYYREEENGRGNFPPRFSGLQFPNYSSELNVNALELDDSALYLCASTSFLRGETGELFFGEGSRLTVL.

The J gene is TRBJ2-1, the V gene TRBV6-5, with 15 bases that match TRBD2. Germline CDR1 and CDR2: MNHEY and SVGAGI. The CDR3 has 16 amino acids. The V segment lost 1 base and the J segment 9 bases; nucleotides outside the gene matches: 4. The CDR3: CASSYFGLAGGSEQFF. Here the CDR3 DNA reads TGTGCCAGCAGTTACTTCGGACTAGCGGGGGGGAGTGAGCAGTTCTTC.

The chain is built from TRBV7-2 and TRBJ1-5; D uncertain. The ends were cut back, 3 bases at V and 7 bases at J, with 10 bases in the middle. The CDR3 contains 13 residues. Germline CDR1 is SGHTA and CDR2 is FQGNSA. The CDR3 DNA follows: TGTGCCAGCAGCTTTGAAAGATGGCAGCCCCAGCATTTT. Its protein product is CASSFERWQPQHF.

The V and J genes are TRBV5-6 and TRBJ2-3; 11 nucleotides line up with TRBD2. Trimming cost V 0 bases and J 2 bases; bases outside gene matches: 5. This CDR3 spans 17 amino acids. Germline values: CDR1 SGHDT, CDR2 YYEEEE. CDR3 amino acids: CASSLELAGGYTDTQYF. The DNA for the CDR3 is TGTGCCAGCAGCTTGGAGCTAGCGGGGGGATACACAGATACGCAGTATTTT.

The V and J genes are TRBV7-9 and TRBJ1-6, with D possibly TRBD1 on 6 matching bases. The germline V and J ends were trimmed by 1 base and 7 bases, with 11 bases remaining between them. The CDR3 consists of 15 residues. The germline CDR1 and CDR2 sequences are SEHNR and FQNEAQ (reference sequence). CDR3 in amino acids: CASSLVAGVNSPLHF. For the CDR3, the DNA is TGTGCCAGCAGCTTAGTGGCAGGGGTGAATTCACCCCTCCACTTT.

V gene TRBV7-9 combines with J gene TRBJ2-5, with D possibly matching TRBD2 (6 bases). V was pared by 4 bases and J by 3 bases, with 12 bases between. There are 14 residues in the CDR3. Germline lookup yields CDR1 SEHNR and CDR2 FQNEAQ (reference sequence). The CDR3 here is CASSSGGIKETQYF. As DNA, the CDR3 is TGTGCCAGCAGCTCTGGGGGGATCAAAGAGACCCAGTACTTC.

The rearrangement joins TRBV7-3 to TRBJ2-3; 10 bases align to TRBD2. The junction had 2 bases not matched to a gene; V was cut back by 4 bases and J by 4 bases. CDR1 is SGHTA, CDR2 FQGTGA, per germline. The CDR3 extends over 14 amino acids. The CDR3 DNA reads as TGTGCCAGCAGCTCCCTAGCGGGAGCAGATACGCAGTATTTT. Translated, it gives CASSSLAGADTQYF.

Comments on this clone: This CDR3 is also generated by other DNA sequences in the sample. The chain couples TRBV5-4 to TRBJ2-5, with D possibly being TRBD1 (5 bases). The germline CDR1 and CDR2 sequences are SGHNT and YYREEE (reference sequence). V lost 1 base and J 2 bases, leaving 24 bases between the germline ends. This CDR3 is built from 19 residues. CDR3 protein: CASSLPGSRPLGQQETQYF. The CDR3 nucleotides are TGTGCCAGCAGCTTGCCAGGCTCACGGCCCTTGGGGCAGCAAGAGACCCAGTACTTC.

V and J are TRBV2 and TRBJ2-2; D gene uncertain. CDR3 length: 13 residues. V lost 4 bases, J lost 6 bases, and 9 bases lay in between. Germline loops: CDR1 SNHLY, CDR2 FYNNEI. CDR3 nucleotides: TGTGCCAGCAGTGGTTCCGGGCCCGGGGAGCTGTTTTTT. As protein: CASSGSGPGELFF.

The chain carries TRBV9 and TRBJ2-1, with 14 bases that match TRBD2. Trimming cost V 3 bases and J 6 bases; bases outside gene matches: 5. Germline V lookup: CDR1 SGDLS, CDR2 YYNGEE. This CDR3 contains 16 residues. The CDR3 DNA is TGTGCCAGCAGCGCCCAGACTAGCGGGGGGGCCAATGAGCAGTTCTTC. Translation: CASSAQTSGGANEQFF.

This clone was counted between two and nine times. J is TRBJ2-3 and V is TRBV29-1, with D perhaps matching TRBD2 (7 bases). Germline assignment: CDR1 SQVTM and CDR2 ANQGSEA. Trimming took 5 bases from V and 2 from J, leaving 11 bases between them. The CDR3 covers 13 residues. The CDR3 DNA reads TGCAGCGTTCCGGGGGGCTCCACAGATACGCAGTATTTT. Translated, it gives CSVPGGSTDTQYF.

This clone was counted at least ten times. This sequence joins TRBV11-3 and TRBJ2-3; no reliable D call. The V and J ends lost 4 bases and 4 bases respectively, with 18 bases between them. CDR3 length: 16 residues. Germline values: CDR1 SGHNT, CDR2 YENEEA. The CDR3 bases are TGTGCCAGCAGCTCCGCCAACGCCAAGGCCCCAGATACGCAGTATTTT. The encoded protein is CASSSANAKAPDTQYF.

J is TRBJ1-4 and V is TRBV27; 7 bases are a match to TRBD1. The germline V gene encodes CDR1 MNHEY and CDR2 SMNVEV (reference sequence). This CDR3 spans 15 amino acids. After removal of 4 bases from V and 7 bases from J, the junction contained 9 bases not matched to a gene. In DNA, the CDR3 is TGTGCCAGCAGTTCCTTCGACAGGGCGGGTGAAAAACTGTTTTTT. This translates into CASSSFDRAGEKLFF.

This chain connects TRBV30 to TRBJ2-3, with 10 bases matching TRBD2. V lost 5 bases, J lost 3 bases, and 11 bases stayed unmatched. Germline CDR1 is GTSNPN and CDR2 is SVGIG (reference sequence). This CDR3 is built from 16 residues. The CDR3 DNA follows: TGTGCCTGGGCGAGGCTACTAGCGGGGCCTACAGATACGCAGTATTTT. Its protein is CAWARLLAGPTDTQYF.

The chain combines TRBV7-9 with TRBJ2-2, with D perhaps matching TRBD2 (6 bases). The CDR3 runs to 16 residues. V gave up 5 bases and J gave up 2 bases, with 15 bases separating them. CDR1 and CDR2 from the germline V gene are SEHNR and FQNEAQ (reference sequence). CDR3 DNA sequence: TGTGCCAGCAGCGATGCGGGACTCCCCAACACCGGGGAGCTGTTTTTT. Translated: CASSDAGLPNTGELFF.

This clone was observed a single time. The chain carries TRBV16 and TRBJ2-5; D perhaps matches TRBD1 (5 bases). The V and J ends lost 3 bases and 2 bases respectively, with 7 bases between them. Germline assignment: CDR1 KGHSY and CDR2 FQNENV. CDR3 length equals 13 residues. CDR3 nucleotides: TGTGCCAGCAGCCAGGGGCGGCAAGAGACCCAGTACTTC. It codes for CASSQGRQETQYF.

Of note for this clone: This sample includes further DNA sequences coding for the same CDR3. The V call is TRBV2, the J call TRBJ1-5, with D possibly matching TRBD1 (5 bases). V was shortened by 4 bases and J by 2 bases, with 9 bases between the two germline ends. The CDR3 loop spans 14 amino acids. CDR1 and CDR2 from the germline V gene are SNHLY and FYNNEI. The CDR3 sequence: CASSGPGGNQPQHF. CDR3 in DNA: TGTGCCAGCAGTGGGCCGGGGGGCAATCAGCCCCAGCATTTT. The whole variable domain, remainder taken from reference TRBV2 and TRBJ1-5, is EPEVTQTPSHQVTQMGQEVILRCVPISNHLYFYWYRQILGQKVEFLVSFYNNEISEKSEIFDDQFSVERPDGSNFTLKIRSTKLEDSAMYFCASSGPGGNQPQHFGDGTRLSIL.

V and J are TRBV28 and TRBJ1-2; tentative D call: TRBD1 (5 bases). The CDR3 is 15 amino acids. In germline, CDR1 is MDHEN, CDR2 SYDVKM. Trimming left V 6 bases short and J 6 bases short, with 20 bases between. CDR3 region: CASRQMGTFGDGYTF. The CDR3 DNA reads as TGTGCCAGCAGACAGATGGGGACCTTCGGCGATGGCTACACCTTC.

V is TRBV19 and J is TRBJ1-5; D is ambiguous. Deletions cut 3 bases from V and 3 bases from J, with 12 bases between. Per germline, CDR1 LNHDA and CDR2 SQIVND (reference sequence). The CDR3 length is 15 residues. CDR3 residues: CASSILGLLNQPQHF. DNA of the CDR3: TGTGCCAGTAGTATTTTGGGATTGCTCAATCAGCCCCAGCATTTT.

The rearrangement links TRBV5-1 to TRBJ2-5; D not certain. V gave up 4 bases and J gave up 5 bases, with 15 bases separating them. Germline lookup yields CDR1 SGHRS and CDR2 YFSETQ. There are 14 residues in the CDR3. The CDR3 protein is CASSPAQKGETQYF. The CDR3, as DNA: TGCGCCAGCAGCCCGGCCCAAAAAGGGGAGACCCAGTACTTC.

The genes are TRBV9 and TRBJ1-1; 8 positions agree with TRBD1. The CDR3 runs 14 residues. Looked up from germline, CDR1 is SGDLS and CDR2 is YYNGEE. Trimming at V came to 3 bases and at J to 2 bases, leaving 3 bases not matched to a gene. Here the CDR3 reads CASSADRANTEAFF. CDR3 DNA: TGTGCCAGCAGCGCGGACAGGGCTAACACTGAAGCTTTCTTT.

The rearrangement uses TRBV5-6 and TRBJ2-4; D gene uncertain. The CDR3 runs 11 residues. The ends were cut back, 0 bases at V and 7 bases at J, with 2 bases in the middle. Germline CDR1 is SGHDT and CDR2 is YYEEEE. The CDR3: CASSLENIQYF. The CDR3 bases are TGTGCCAGCAGCTTGGAGAACATTCAGTACTTC.